This is a list of T cell receptor beta chains from one sample in a study of T cell changes during pregnancy in multiple sclerosis. Clones were sequenced by immunoSEQ multiplex PCR, and TCRdb holds only the in-frame ones, with some missing. This sample has roughly 72,000 clones; approximately 95% occur once, and the top ten carry 0.13% to 0.15%. The source material was CD4+ T cells from peripheral blood mononuclear cells, sampled after pregnancy. All receptors derive from a female donor with multiple sclerosis, enrolled in a pregnancy study. CDR3s include the opening cysteine and the closing phenylalanine or tryptophan. D genes are given only for firm matches. Expanded clones get a size class; other rows say once, few or many, or leave the size out.

size,J,D,V,CDR3,DNA
few,TRBJ1-1,-,TRBV28,CASSFMRNTEAFF,TGTGCCAGCAGTTTTATGAGGAACACTGAAGCTTTCTTT
-,TRBJ1-4,-,TRBV30,CAWSTGIGEKLFF,TGTGCCTGGAGTACGGGGATCGGTGAAAAACTGTTTTTT
-,TRBJ1-5,TRBD1,TRBV6-1,CASSTGTGDQPQHF,TGTGCCAGCAGTACCGGGACAGGGGACCAGCCCCAGCATTTT
-,TRBJ1-2,-,TRBV7-2,CASSLARLEGANGYTF,TGTGCCAGCAGCTTAGCGCGTCTCGAAGGGGCTAATGGCTACACCTTC
-,TRBJ2-3,TRBD2,TRBV25-1,CASSEFVSGGTDTQYF,TGTGCCAGCAGTGAATTTGTTAGCGGGGGGACAGATACGCAGTATTTT
-,TRBJ1-2,TRBD1,TRBV5-4,CASSQGSVTGADGYTF,TGTGCCAGCAGCCAGGGCAGCGTTACAGGGGCAGATGGCTACACCTTC
once,TRBJ2-7,-,TRBV5-1,CASSLYPHSSYEQYF,TGCGCCAGCAGCTTGTACCCCCACAGCTCCTACGAGCAGTACTTC
-,TRBJ2-7,-,TRBV6-5,CASSYNSYEQYF,TGTGCCAGCAGTTATAACTCCTACGAGCAGTACTTC
-,TRBJ2-1,TRBD2,TRBV6-5,CASRNPSGRRQFF,TGTGCCAGCAGGAACCCTAGCGGGAGGAGACAGTTCTTC
-,TRBJ1-3,-,TRBV28,CASSPTGRNTIYF,TGTGCCAGCAGTCCCACAGGAAGAAACACCATATATTTT
-,TRBJ2-1,TRBD2,TRBV29-1,CSVGGTRGGPDVGSSYNEQFF,TGCAGCGTGGGCGGGACTAGAGGAGGTCCTGATGTCGGGAGCTCCTACAATGAGCAGTTCTTC
-,TRBJ2-5,-,TRBV6-1,CASMEGRTQYF,TGTGCCAGCATGGAGGGGCGGACCCAGTACTTC
once,TRBJ2-2,TRBD2,TRBV19,CASSYSRSSGRDTGELFF,TGTGCCAGTAGCTACTCCCGCTCTAGCGGGAGGGACACCGGGGAGCTGTTTTTT
-,TRBJ2-1,TRBD2,TRBV5-1,CASSLTSGRYNEQFF,TGCGCCAGCAGCTTGACTAGCGGGAGATACAATGAGCAGTTCTTC